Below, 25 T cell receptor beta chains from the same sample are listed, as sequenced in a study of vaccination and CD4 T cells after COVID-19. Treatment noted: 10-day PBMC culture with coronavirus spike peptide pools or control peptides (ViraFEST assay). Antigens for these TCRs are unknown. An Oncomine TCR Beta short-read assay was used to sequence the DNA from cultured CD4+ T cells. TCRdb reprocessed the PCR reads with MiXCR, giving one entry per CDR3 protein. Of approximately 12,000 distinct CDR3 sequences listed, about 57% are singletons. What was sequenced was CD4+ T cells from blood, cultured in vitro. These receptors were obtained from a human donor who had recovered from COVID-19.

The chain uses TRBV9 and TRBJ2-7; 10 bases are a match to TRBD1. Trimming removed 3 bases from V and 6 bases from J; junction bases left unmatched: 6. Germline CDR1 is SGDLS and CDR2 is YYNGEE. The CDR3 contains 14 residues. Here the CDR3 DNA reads TGTGCCAGCAGCGCCCTTGGACAGGGGGGCGAGCAGTACTTC. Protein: CASSALGQGGEQYF. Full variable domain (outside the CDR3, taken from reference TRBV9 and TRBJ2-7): DSGVTQTPKHLITATGQRVTLRCSPRSGDLSVYWYQQSLDQGLQFLIQYYNGEERAKGNILERFSAQQFPDLHSELNLSSLELGDSALYFCASSALGQGGEQYFGPGTRLTVT.

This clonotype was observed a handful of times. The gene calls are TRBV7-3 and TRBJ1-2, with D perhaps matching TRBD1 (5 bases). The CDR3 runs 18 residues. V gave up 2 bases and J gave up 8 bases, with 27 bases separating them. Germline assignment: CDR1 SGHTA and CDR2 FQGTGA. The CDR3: CASSLDPVTARGPGGYTF. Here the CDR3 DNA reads TGTGCCAGCAGCTTAGACCCTGTGACAGCGCGTGGTCCTGGGGGCTACACCTTC.

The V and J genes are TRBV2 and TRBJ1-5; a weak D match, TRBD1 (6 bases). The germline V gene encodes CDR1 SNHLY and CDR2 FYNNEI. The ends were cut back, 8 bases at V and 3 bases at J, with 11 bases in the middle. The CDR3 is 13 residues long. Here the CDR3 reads CASGRGPNQPQHF. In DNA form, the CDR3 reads TGTGCCAGCGGCAGGGGCCCCAATCAGCCCCAGCATTTT.

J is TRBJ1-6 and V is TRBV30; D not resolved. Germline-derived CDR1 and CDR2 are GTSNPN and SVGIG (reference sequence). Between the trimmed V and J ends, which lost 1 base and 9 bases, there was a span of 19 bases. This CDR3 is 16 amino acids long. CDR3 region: CAWSARRGVGGSPLHF. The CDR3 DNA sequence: TGTGCCTGGAGTGCCCGTCGCGGTGTAGGAGGTTCACCCCTCCACTTT.

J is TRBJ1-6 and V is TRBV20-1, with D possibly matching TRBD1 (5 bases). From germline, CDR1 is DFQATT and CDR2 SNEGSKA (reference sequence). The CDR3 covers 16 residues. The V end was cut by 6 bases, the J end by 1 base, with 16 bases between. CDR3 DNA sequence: TGCAGTGCCGAACCGGGACTGGGATCCTATAATTCACCCCTCCACTTT. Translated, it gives CSAEPGLGSYNSPLHF.

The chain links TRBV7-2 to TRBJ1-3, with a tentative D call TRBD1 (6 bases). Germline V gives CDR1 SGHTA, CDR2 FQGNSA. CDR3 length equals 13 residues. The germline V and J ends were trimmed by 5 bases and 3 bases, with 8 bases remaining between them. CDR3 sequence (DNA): TGTGCCAGCAGCCTCAGGGGTGGAAACACCATATATTTT. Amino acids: CASSLRGGNTIYF.

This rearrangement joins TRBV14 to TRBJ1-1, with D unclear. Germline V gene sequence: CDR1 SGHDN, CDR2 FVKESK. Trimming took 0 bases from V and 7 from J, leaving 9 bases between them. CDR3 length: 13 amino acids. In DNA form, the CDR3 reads TGTGCCAGCAGCCAAGATTTGAATCTTGAAGCTTTCTTT. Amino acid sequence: CASSQDLNLEAFF.

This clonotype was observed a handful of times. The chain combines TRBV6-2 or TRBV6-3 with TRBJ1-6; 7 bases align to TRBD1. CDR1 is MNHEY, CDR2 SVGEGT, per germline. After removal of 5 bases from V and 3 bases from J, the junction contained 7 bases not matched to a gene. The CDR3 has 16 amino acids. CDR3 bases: TGTGCCAGCAGTACCGGGACAGCAAACTATAATTCACCCCTCCACTTT. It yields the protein CASSTGTANYNSPLHF.

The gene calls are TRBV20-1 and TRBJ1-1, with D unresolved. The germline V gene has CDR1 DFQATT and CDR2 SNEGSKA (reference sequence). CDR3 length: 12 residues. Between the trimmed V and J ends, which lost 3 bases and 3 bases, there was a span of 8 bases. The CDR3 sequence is CSASVVDTEAFF. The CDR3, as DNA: TGCAGTGCTAGCGTGGTGGACACTGAAGCTTTCTTT.

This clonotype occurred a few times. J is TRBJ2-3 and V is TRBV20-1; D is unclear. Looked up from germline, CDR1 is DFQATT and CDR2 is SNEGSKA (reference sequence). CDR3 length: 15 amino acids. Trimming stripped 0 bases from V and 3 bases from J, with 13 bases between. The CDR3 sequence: CSARDPLSSTDTQYF. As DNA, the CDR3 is TGCAGTGCTAGAGATCCCCTGTCATCAACAGATACGCAGTATTTT.

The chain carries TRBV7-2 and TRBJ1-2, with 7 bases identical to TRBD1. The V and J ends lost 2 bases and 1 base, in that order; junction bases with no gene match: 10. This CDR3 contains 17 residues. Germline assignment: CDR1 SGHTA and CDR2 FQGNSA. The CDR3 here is CASSLSGLNRGNYGYTF. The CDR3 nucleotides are TGTGCCAGCAGCTTATCGGGCCTTAACAGGGGTAACTATGGCTACACCTTC.

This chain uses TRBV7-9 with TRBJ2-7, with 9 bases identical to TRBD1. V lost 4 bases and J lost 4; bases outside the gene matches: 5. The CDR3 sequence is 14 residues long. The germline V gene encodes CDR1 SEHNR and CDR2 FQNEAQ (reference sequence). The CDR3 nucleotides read TGTGCCAGCAGCTCTGGGGACAGGGCGTACGAGCAGTACTTC. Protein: CASSSGDRAYEQYF.

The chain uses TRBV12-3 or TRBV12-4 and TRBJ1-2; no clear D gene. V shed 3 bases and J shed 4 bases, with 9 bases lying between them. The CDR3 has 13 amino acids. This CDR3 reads CASSLVSLYGYTF. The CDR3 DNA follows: TGTGCCAGCAGTTTGGTGTCCCTCTATGGCTACACCTTC.

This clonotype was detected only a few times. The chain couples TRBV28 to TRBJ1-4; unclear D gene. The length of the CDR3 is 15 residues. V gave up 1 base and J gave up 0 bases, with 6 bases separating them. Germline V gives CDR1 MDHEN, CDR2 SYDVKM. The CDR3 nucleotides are TGTGCCAGCAGTTTATTGGGTGCAACTAATGAAAAACTGTTTTTT. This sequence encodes CASSLLGATNEKLFF.

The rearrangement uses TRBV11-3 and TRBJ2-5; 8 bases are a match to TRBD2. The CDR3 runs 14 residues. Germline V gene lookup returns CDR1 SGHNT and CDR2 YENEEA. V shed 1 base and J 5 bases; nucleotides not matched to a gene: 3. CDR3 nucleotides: TGTGCCAGCAGCTTAGCAGCGGGGGCCGAGACCCAGTACTTC. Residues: CASSLAAGAETQYF.

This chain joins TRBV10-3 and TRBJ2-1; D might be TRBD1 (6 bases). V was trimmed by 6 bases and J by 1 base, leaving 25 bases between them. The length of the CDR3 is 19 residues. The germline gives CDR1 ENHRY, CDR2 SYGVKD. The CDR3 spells CAISARGPGARGSYNEQFF. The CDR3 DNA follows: TGTGCCATCAGCGCCAGGGGCCCCGGGGCCAGAGGTTCCTACAATGAGCAGTTCTTC.

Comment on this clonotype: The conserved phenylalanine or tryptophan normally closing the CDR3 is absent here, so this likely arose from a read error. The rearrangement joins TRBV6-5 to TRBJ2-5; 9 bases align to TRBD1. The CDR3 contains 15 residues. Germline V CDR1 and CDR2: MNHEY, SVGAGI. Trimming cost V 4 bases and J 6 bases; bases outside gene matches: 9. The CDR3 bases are TGTGCCAGCAGTTTGGGACAGGGTAGGGCCCAGACCCAGTACCTC. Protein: CASSLGQGRAQTQYL.

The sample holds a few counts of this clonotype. In nucleotides, the CDR3 is TGTGCCAGCAGCTTATTGGGGCAGCCGACAGATACGCAGTATTTT. As protein: CASSLLGQPTDTQYF. J is TRBJ2-3 and V is TRBV7-2; a possible D gene is TRBD1 (5 bases). The germline gives CDR1 SGHTA, CDR2 FQGNSA. With 2 bases removed from V and 3 bases from J, the gap between germline ends came to 12 bases. The CDR3 is 15 amino acids.

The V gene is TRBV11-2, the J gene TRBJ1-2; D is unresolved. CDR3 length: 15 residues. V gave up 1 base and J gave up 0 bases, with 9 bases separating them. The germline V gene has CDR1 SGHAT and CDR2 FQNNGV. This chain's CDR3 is CASSLVSGANYGYTF. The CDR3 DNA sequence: TGTGCCAGCAGCTTAGTTAGCGGGGCTAACTATGGCTACACCTTC.

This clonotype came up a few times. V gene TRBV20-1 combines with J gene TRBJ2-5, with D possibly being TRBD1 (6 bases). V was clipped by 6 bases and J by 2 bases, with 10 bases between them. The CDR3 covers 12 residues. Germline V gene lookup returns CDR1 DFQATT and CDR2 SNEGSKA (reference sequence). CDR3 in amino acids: CSAIDRQETQYF. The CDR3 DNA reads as TGCAGTGCGATTGACAGGCAAGAGACCCAGTACTTC.

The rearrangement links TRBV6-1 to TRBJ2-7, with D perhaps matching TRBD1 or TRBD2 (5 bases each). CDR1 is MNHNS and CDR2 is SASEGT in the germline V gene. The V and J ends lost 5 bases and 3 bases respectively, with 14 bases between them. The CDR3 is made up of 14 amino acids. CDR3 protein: CASSTGQANYEQYF. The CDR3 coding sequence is TGTGCCAGCAGTACGGGGCAAGCAAACTACGAGCAGTACTTC.

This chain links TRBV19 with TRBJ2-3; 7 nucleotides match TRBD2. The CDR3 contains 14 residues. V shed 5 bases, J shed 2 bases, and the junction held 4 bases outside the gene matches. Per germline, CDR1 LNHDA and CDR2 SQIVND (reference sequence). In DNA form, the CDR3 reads TGTGCCAGTAGTCGGGACTACCTCACAGATACGCAGTATTTT. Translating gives CASSRDYLTDTQYF.

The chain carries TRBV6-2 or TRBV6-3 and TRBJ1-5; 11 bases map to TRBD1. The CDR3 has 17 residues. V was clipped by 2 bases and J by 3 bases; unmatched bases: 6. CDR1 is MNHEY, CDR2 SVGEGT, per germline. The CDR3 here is CASSYRDRGLDNQPQHF. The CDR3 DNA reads TGTGCCAGCAGTTACCGGGACAGGGGGTTGGACAATCAGCCCCAGCATTTT.

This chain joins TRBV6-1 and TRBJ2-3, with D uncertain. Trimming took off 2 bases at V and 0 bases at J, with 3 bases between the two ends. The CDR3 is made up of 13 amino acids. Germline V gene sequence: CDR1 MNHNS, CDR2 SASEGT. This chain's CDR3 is CASSERSTDTQYF. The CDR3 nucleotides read TGTGCCAGCAGTGAACGAAGCACAGATACGCAGTATTTT.

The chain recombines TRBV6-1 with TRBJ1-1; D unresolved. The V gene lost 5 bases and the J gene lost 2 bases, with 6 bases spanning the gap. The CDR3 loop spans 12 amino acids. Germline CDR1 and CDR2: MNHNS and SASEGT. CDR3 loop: CASSQLNTEAFF. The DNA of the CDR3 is TGTGCCAGCAGTCAACTAAACACTGAAGCTTTCTTT.